This T cell receptor beta chain was sequenced during a study of T cells in tumors after PD-1 blockade. About the study: Excluded were patients with checkpoint blockade, immunosuppressants, or radiotherapy or other anti-cancer therapy within 4 weeks. Mean per blood sample: about 110,000 templates (roughly 22,000-270,000), approximately 40,000 unique clonotypes.

The assay was immunoSEQ multiplex PCR, and TCRdb's table has in-frame clones only and misses some. This table holds 23,000 or so clones, about 84% found once. CDR1 is SGHNT and CDR2 is YYREEE in the germline V gene (reference sequence). The V end lost 4 bases, the J end lost 5 bases, and 15 bases lay between the germline ends. This CDR3 is 14 amino acids long. This sequence joins TRBV5-4 and TRBJ2-5, with D uncertain. This TCR was recovered from a human donor with basal cell carcinoma. This specimen consisted of PBMCs, obtained after anti-PD-1 treatment. In DNA form, the CDR3 reads TGTGCCAGCAGCAGCAAGGATCCCGGTGAGACCCAGTACTTC. Translation: CASSSKDPGETQYF.